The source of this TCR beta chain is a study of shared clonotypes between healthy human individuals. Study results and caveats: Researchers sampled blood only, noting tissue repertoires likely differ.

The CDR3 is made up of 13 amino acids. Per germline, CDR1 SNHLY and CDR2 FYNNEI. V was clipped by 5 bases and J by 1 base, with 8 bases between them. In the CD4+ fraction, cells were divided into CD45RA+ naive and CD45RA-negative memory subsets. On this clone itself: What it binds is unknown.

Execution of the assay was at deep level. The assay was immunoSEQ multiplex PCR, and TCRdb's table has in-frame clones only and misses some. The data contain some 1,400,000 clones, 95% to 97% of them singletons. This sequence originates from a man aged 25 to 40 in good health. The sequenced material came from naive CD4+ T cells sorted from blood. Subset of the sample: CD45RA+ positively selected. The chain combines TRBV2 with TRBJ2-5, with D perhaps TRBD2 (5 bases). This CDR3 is CASSTRSQETQYF. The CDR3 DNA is TGTGCCAGCAGTACTAGGAGCCAAGAGACCCAGTACTTC.